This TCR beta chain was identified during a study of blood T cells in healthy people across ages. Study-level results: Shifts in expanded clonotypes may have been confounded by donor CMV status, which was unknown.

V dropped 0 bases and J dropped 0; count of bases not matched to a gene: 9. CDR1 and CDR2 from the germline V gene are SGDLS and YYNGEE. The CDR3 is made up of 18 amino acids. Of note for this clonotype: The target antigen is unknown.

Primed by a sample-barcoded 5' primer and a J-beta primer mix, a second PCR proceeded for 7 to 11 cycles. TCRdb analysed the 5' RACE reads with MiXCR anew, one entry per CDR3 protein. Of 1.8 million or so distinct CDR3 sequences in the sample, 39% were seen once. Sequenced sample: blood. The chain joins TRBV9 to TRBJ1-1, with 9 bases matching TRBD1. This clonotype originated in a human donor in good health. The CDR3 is CASSVETGGTQMNTEAFF. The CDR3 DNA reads TGTGCCAGCAGCGTAGAAACAGGGGGCACTCAAATGAACACTGAAGCTTTCTTT.